This TCR beta chain was documented in a study of blood T cells in healthy people across ages. Overall study results and limits: Strong correlation existed between TCR beta diversity and naive T cell percentage. Any conclusive comparison of naive versus antigen-experienced cells was prevented by using unsorted PBMCs.

The V and J ends lost 5 bases and 8 bases respectively, with 6 bases between them. The germline V gene encodes CDR1 LNHNV and CDR2 YYDKDF (reference sequence). This CDR3 contains 10 residues. This clonotype was counted between two and nine times. Its specificity is unknown. Next came a second PCR, run for roughly 6 to 11 cycles, which used a sample-barcoded 5' primer along with a J-beta primer mix. TCRdb re-called the 5' RACE reads with MiXCR, one entry per CDR3 protein. The repertoire holds around 1,000,000 distinct CDR3 sequences, with around 25% as singletons. These data also formed part of another study, on T cells of mothers and their children.

The chain uses TRBV15 and TRBJ1-1; D is unresolved. The sequenced sample was blood. This TCR was recovered from a girl aged 2 to 10 in good health. The CDR3, as DNA: TGTGCCACCAGCGGGCAGGAAGCTTTCTTT. This sequence encodes CATSGQEAFF.